Listed here is a single TCR beta chain. The data are from a study of beta chain features in type 1 diabetes. Trimming cost V 4 bases and J 7 bases, with 8 bases left between them. Germline CDR1 and CDR2: GTSNPN and SVGIG (reference sequence). The CDR3 runs to 11 residues. Reverse transcribing all isolated RNA meant expressed TCRB transcripts were sequenced. Some clones are missing from TCRdb's copy, which holds only in-frame ones; the method was immunoSEQ multiplex PCR. Among 350,000 or so clones listed, around 20% were seen once. The receptor was derived from a woman aged 18 to 35 in good health. Sequencing was performed on naive CD4+ T cells from blood. J is TRBJ2-1 and V is TRBV30, with D possibly TRBD1 on 5 matching bases. The chain's CDR3 is CAWTGRNEQFF. As DNA, the CDR3 is TGTGCCTGGACAGGGCGTAATGAGCAGTTCTTC.